The rows below give T cell receptor beta chains drawn from one sample of a study of monozygotic twins with cystic fibrosis. Profiling relied on immunoSEQ multiplex PCR, and the TCRdb table lists in-frame clones only, not all of them. In the table there are approximately 8,700 clones, approximately 90% of which are singletons. The specimen was blood. The receptor set was obtained from a boy aged 2 to 10 with cystic fibrosis. Both conserved end residues are part of each CDR3. D genes are given only for firm matches. For some rows the clone size is stated as once, few or many, or as a class when expanded; others skip it.

D: TRBD1; V: TRBV9; J: TRBJ2-5; size: .; DNA: TGTGCCAGCAGCGGACAGGGTGCCCAAGAGACCCAGTACTTC; CDR3: CASSGQGAQETQYF
D: .; V: TRBV30; J: TRBJ1-5; size: .; DNA: TGTGCCTGGACTCGGGGGGGCAATCAGCCCCAGCATTTT; CDR3: CAWTRGGNQPQHF
D: .; V: TRBV5-6; J: TRBJ2-1; size: .; DNA: TGTGCCAGCAGCTTTGGGACGGAGGATAGTGAGCAGTTCTTC; CDR3: CASSFGTEDSEQFF
D: .; V: TRBV7-8; J: TRBJ2-1; size: .; DNA: TGTGCCAGCAGCTCGGGGGCGTCTTCCTACAATGAGCAGTTCTTC; CDR3: CASSSGASSYNEQFF
D: TRBD2; V: TRBV19; J: TRBJ2-5; size: .; DNA: TGTGCCAGTAGGAGCGGGGGGGTCGGCGTTGGCGAGACCCAGTACTTC; CDR3: CASRSGGVGVGETQYF
D: TRBD1; V: TRBV5-5; J: TRBJ2-3; size: .; DNA: TGTGCCAGCAGCCCTAAACAGGGGACAGGGGGCACAGATACGCAGTATTTT; CDR3: CASSPKQGTGGTDTQYF
D: .; V: TRBV4-1; J: TRBJ2-3; size: .; DNA: TGCGCCAGCAGCTCACCGCCCAGTCACCTTAATACGCAGTATTTT; CDR3: CASSSPPSHLNTQYF
D: .; V: TRBV14; J: TRBJ2-1; size: .; DNA: TGTGCCAGCAGCCGGCCCACCTTGGGTGAGCAGTTCTTC; CDR3: CASSRPTLGEQFF
D: .; V: TRBV6-5; J: TRBJ2-7; size: .; DNA: TGTGCCAGCCAAGGGAGGGGGCCCCACGAGCAGTACTTC; CDR3: CASQGRGPHEQYF
D: .; V: TRBV30; J: TRBJ1-2; size: .; DNA: TGTGCCTGGAGTGCTGAGCCGAATTATGGCTACACCTTC; CDR3: CAWSAEPNYGYTF
D: TRBD2; V: TRBV7-2; J: TRBJ2-1; size: .; DNA: TGTGCCAGCAGCCCGACGCGGGGGGGCGAGCCCTACAATGAGCAGTTCTTC; CDR3: CASSPTRGGEPYNEQFF
D: .; V: TRBV27; J: TRBJ2-6; size: .; DNA: TGTGCCAGCAGTTCCTACTCTGGGGCCAACGTCCTGACTTTC; CDR3: CASSSYSGANVLTF
D: .; V: TRBV30; J: TRBJ1-1; size: few; DNA: TGTGCCTGGAGTGTACGGCTGAACACTGAAGCTTTCTTT; CDR3: CAWSVRLNTEAFF
D: .; V: TRBV10-3; J: TRBJ1-3; size: .; DNA: TGTGCCATCAGTGAGTCTTTGGAGGGGAGTCGAAACACCATATATTTT; CDR3: CAISESLEGSRNTIYF
D: TRBD1; V: TRBV2; J: TRBJ1-6; size: .; DNA: TGTGCCAGCACCGGGACAGGCAGCTCCTATAATTCACCCCTCCACTTT; CDR3: CASTGTGSSYNSPLHF
D: .; V: TRBV5-1; J: TRBJ2-7; size: .; DNA: TGCGCCAGCAGCTTGGAGGGGCAGCCCACCTACGAGCAGTACTTC; CDR3: CASSLEGQPTYEQYF
D: TRBD1; V: TRBV7-8; J: TRBJ2-7; size: .; DNA: TGTGCCAGCAGCTTAGCGTACAGGGGGGCCAGCTACGAGCAGTACTTC; CDR3: CASSLAYRGASYEQYF
D: .; V: TRBV5-1; J: TRBJ2-3; size: .; DNA: TGCGCCAGCAGCTTGACCCCTCCAGATACGCAGTATTTT; CDR3: CASSLTPPDTQYF
D: TRBD1; V: TRBV12-5; J: TRBJ1-2; size: .; DNA: TGTGCTAGTGGAACACAGGGGGTTCTCTATGGCTACACCTTC; CDR3: CASGTQGVLYGYTF
D: .; V: TRBV7-9; J: TRBJ1-2; size: .; DNA: TGTGCCAGCAGTCAACTATCATTCCGACCCCGGGGGCAGGGAGGTGGCTACACCTTC; CDR3: CASSQLSFRPRGQGGGYTF
D: .; V: TRBV6-1; J: TRBJ1-2; size: .; DNA: TGTGCCAGCAGTGAATATTACGGGGATGGCTACACCTTC; CDR3: CASSEYYGDGYTF
D: .; V: TRBV5-6; J: TRBJ1-1; size: .; DNA: TGTGCCAGCAGCTTGGTTGGGGTGAACACTGAAGCTTTCTTT; CDR3: CASSLVGVNTEAFF
D: .; V: TRBV5-1; J: TRBJ2-7; size: once; DNA: TGCGCCAGCAGCTCCCCCCAGGTCGGAGCAGTCTACGAGCAGTACTTC; CDR3: CASSSPQVGAVYEQYF
D: TRBD2; V: TRBV7-2; J: TRBJ2-1; size: .; DNA: TGTGCCAGCAGCGGAGCGGGGGGGTACAATGAGCAGTTCTTC; CDR3: CASSGAGGYNEQFF
D: .; V: TRBV7-9; J: TRBJ2-5; size: .; DNA: TGTGCCAGCAGCCAAGGTGCAGGGATGAGGGAGACCCAGTACTTC; CDR3: CASSQGAGMRETQYF
D: .; V: TRBV5-5; J: TRBJ2-5; size: .; DNA: TGTGCCAGCAGTTCGGGACTTCAAGAGACCCAGTACTTC; CDR3: CASSSGLQETQYF
D: TRBD2; V: TRBV9; J: TRBJ2-1; size: .; DNA: TGTGCCAGCAGGGATACTAGCGGGTACTACAATGAGCAGTTCTTC; CDR3: CASRDTSGYYNEQFF
D: .; V: TRBV7-7; J: TRBJ2-1; size: once; DNA: TGTGCTAGCAGCCTCCGGGACACCTACAATGAGCAGTTCTTC; CDR3: CASSLRDTYNEQFF
D: TRBD2; V: TRBV4-2; J: TRBJ2-5; size: .; DNA: TGTGCCAGCAGCCAACAGGGACTAGCGGGGGAAACGTGGGGAGAGACCCAGTACTTC; CDR3: CASSQQGLAGETWGETQYF
D: TRBD2; V: TRBV23-1; J: TRBJ2-3; size: .; DNA: TGCGCCCAGCAACCCAAAGGGCGGGGGAGCACAGATACGCAGTATTTT; CDR3: CAQQPKGRGSTDTQYF
D: .; V: TRBV10-3; J: TRBJ1-2; size: .; DNA: TGTGCCATCACGGACGTCGACTATGGCTACACCTTC; CDR3: CAITDVDYGYTF
D: TRBD2; V: TRBV11-3; J: TRBJ2-5; size: .; DNA: TGTGCCAGCAGCCCGTCGGGGGGGCCGCAGGAGACCCAGTACTTC; CDR3: CASSPSGGPQETQYF
D: TRBD2; V: TRBV4-3; J: TRBJ2-5; size: .; DNA: TGCGCCAGCAGCCAAGGGACTAGCGGGGGGCCGGGGCAAGAGACCCAGTACTTC; CDR3: CASSQGTSGGPGQETQYF
D: .; V: TRBV11-2; J: TRBJ1-2; size: .; DNA: TGTGCCAGCAGCTTCCCCGAGACGGTTGGCTACACCTTC; CDR3: CASSFPETVGYTF
D: .; V: TRBV7-8; J: TRBJ1-2; size: .; DNA: TGTGCCAGCAGCTTAGATCCCGGGGGCCCCACTGCCCTCTATGGCTACACCTTC; CDR3: CASSLDPGGPTALYGYTF
D: .; V: TRBV10-2; J: TRBJ2-2; size: .; DNA: TGCGCCAGCAGTGAACAGCTTGGGGCCGGGGAGCTGTTTTTT; CDR3: CASSEQLGAGELFF
D: TRBD2; V: TRBV29-1; J: TRBJ2-3; size: .; DNA: TGCAGCGTAGGCTCTAGCGGACTCACAGATACGCAGTATTTT; CDR3: CSVGSSGLTDTQYF
D: .; V: TRBV9; J: TRBJ2-5; size: .; DNA: TGTGCCAGCAGCGTAGATCCTCGGGGAGAGACCCAGTACTTC; CDR3: CASSVDPRGETQYF
D: .; V: TRBV12-5; J: TRBJ1-5; size: .; DNA: TGTGCTAGTGGCCCACGCTTCGAGGCTTCCAAGGGAAACCAGCCCCAGCATTTT; CDR3: CASGPRFEASKGNQPQHF
D: TRBD2; V: TRBV6-5; J: TRBJ2-1; size: .; DNA: TGTGCCAGCAATCCTGGGACTAGGGTAGGGTATGAGCAGTTCTTC; CDR3: CASNPGTRVGYEQFF
D: .; V: TRBV2; J: TRBJ1-1; size: .; DNA: TGTGCCAGCAGTAGTACGGGGTTTAGTCCGAACACTGAAGCTTTCTTT; CDR3: CASSSTGFSPNTEAFF
D: .; V: TRBV6-4; J: TRBJ1-1; size: .; DNA: TGTGCCAGCAGTGACTCTGAAGGGACTGAAGCTTTCTTT; CDR3: CASSDSEGTEAFF
D: TRBD1; V: TRBV5-6; J: TRBJ2-5; size: .; DNA: TGTGCCAGCAGCTTACAGGGGGTGGTAAGGGAGACCCAGTACTTC; CDR3: CASSLQGVVRETQYF
D: .; V: TRBV7-6; J: TRBJ1-1; size: once; DNA: TGTGCCAGCAGCGTACAGGGCGGGGACACTGAAGCTTTCTTT; CDR3: CASSVQGGDTEAFF
D: .; V: TRBV4-2; J: TRBJ1-2; size: .; DNA: TGTGCCAGCAGCCAAGGCCAAACAGGGACCAATGGCTACACCTTC; CDR3: CASSQGQTGTNGYTF
D: TRBD1; V: TRBV9; J: TRBJ1-1; size: few; DNA: TGTGCCAGCAGCGCGAGGGGGCTTGACACTGAAGCTTTCTTT; CDR3: CASSARGLDTEAFF
D: TRBD1; V: TRBV10-3; J: TRBJ1-1; size: .; DNA: TGTGCCATCAGTACTCGGACAGGGATCACTGAAGCTTTCTTT; CDR3: CAISTRTGITEAFF
D: .; V: TRBV29-1; J: TRBJ1-1; size: few; DNA: TGCACCGTAGGAGGGATCCAGGGCACTGAAGCTTTCTTT; CDR3: CTVGGIQGTEAFF
D: TRBD2; V: TRBV5-4; J: TRBJ2-3; size: .; DNA: TGTGCCAGCAGCACGGGACTAGCGGGGCACACAGATACGCAGTATTTT; CDR3: CASSTGLAGHTDTQYF
D: .; V: TRBV2; J: TRBJ2-1; size: .; DNA: TGTGCCAGCAGTCGGGACTTCAATGAGCAGTTCTTC; CDR3: CASSRDFNEQFF
D: TRBD1; V: TRBV5-1; J: TRBJ1-2; size: once; DNA: TGCGCCAGCAGCTTGGGACAGGGGGGATATGGCTACACCTTC; CDR3: CASSLGQGGYGYTF
D: .; V: TRBV5-6; J: TRBJ1-5; size: .; DNA: TGTGCCAGCAGCTTGGCATTCGACGATCAGCCCCAGCATTTT; CDR3: CASSLAFDDQPQHF
D: .; V: TRBV10-3; J: TRBJ1-6; size: .; DNA: TGTGCCATCAGTGGGAGTAGGGGATGGGATTCACCCCTCCACTTT; CDR3: CAISGSRGWDSPLHF
D: TRBD1; V: TRBV19; J: TRBJ2-3; size: .; DNA: TGTGCCAGTATTGGACAGGGAGGCGATACGCAGTATTTT; CDR3: CASIGQGGDTQYF
D: .; V: TRBV30; J: TRBJ1-1; size: .; DNA: TGTGCCTGGGCCGTCGGGGGCCGATTGAACACTGAAGCTTTCTTT; CDR3: CAWAVGGRLNTEAFF
D: .; V: TRBV11-2; J: TRBJ1-2; size: .; DNA: TGTGCCAGCAGCTACCAGCGCTATGGCTACACCTTC; CDR3: CASSYQRYGYTF
D: .; V: TRBV30; J: TRBJ2-7; size: .; DNA: TGTGCCTGGAGGGGGGACCGTCTCTACGAGCAGTACTTC; CDR3: CAWRGDRLYEQYF